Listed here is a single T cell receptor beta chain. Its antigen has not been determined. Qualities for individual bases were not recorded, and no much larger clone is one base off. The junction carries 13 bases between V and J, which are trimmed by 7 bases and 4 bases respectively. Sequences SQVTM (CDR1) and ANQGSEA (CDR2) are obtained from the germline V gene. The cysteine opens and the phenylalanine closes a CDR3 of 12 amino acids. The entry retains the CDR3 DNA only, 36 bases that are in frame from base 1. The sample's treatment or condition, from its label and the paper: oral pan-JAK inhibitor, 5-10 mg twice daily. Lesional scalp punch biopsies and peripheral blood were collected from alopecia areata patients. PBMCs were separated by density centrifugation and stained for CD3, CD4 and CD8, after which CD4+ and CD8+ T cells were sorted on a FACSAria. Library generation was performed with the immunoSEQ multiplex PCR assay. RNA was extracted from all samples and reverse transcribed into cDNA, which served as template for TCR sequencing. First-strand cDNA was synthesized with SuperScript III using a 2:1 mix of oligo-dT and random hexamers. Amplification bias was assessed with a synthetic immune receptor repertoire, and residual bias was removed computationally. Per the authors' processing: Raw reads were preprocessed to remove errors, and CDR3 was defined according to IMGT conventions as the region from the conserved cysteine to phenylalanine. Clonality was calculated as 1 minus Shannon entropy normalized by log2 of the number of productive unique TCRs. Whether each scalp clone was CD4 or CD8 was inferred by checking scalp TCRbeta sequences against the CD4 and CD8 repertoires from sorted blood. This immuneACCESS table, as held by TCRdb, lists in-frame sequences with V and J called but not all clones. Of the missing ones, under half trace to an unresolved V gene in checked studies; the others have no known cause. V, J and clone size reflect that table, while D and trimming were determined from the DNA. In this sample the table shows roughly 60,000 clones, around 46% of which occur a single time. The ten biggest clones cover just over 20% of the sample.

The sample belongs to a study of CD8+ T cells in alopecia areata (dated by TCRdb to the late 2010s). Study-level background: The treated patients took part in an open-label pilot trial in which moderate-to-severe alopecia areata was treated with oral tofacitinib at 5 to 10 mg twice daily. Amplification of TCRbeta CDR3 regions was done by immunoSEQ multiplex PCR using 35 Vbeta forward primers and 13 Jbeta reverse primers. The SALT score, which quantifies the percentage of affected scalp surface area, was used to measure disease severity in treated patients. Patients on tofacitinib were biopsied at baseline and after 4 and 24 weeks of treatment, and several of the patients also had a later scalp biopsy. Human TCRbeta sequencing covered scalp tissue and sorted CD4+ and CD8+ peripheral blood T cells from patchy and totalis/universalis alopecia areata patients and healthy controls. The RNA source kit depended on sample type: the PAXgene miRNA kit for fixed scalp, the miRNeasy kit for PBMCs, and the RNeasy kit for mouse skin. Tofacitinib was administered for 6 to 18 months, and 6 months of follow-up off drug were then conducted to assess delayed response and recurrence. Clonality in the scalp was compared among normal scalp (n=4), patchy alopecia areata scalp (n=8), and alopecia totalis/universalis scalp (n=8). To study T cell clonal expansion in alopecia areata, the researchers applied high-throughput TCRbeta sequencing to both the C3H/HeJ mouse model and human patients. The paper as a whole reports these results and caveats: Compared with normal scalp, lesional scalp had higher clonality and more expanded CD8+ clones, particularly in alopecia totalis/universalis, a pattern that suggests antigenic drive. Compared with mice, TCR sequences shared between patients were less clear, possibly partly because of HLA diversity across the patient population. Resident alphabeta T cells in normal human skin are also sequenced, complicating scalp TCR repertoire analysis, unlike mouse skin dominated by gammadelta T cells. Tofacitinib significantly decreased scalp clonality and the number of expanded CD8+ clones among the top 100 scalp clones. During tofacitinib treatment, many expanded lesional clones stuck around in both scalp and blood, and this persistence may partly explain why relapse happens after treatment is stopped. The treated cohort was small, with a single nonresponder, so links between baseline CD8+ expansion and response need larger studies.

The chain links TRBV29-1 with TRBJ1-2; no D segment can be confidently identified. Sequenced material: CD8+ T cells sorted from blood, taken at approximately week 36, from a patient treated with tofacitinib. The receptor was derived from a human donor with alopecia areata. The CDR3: CSGALPIYGYTF. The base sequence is TGCAGCGGCGCCCTGCCCATCTATGGCTACACCTTC.